This TCR beta chain came from a study of T cells in Graves' hyperthyroidism and ophthalmopathy. In making diagnoses, clinical symptoms, serum thyroxine and TRAb, thyroid ultrasound and orbital computed tomography were all used. Source material for PBMCs was about 10 ml fresh peripheral blood. At least ten counts were recorded for this clonotype. TCR beta CDR3 region amplification was performed from RNA transcripts. HTBI primers were the set used in a first-round RT-PCR of the TCR CDR3. TCRdb used MiXCR to reprocess the multiplex PCR reads, holding one entry per CDR3 protein. The sample lists a few hundred thousand distinct CDR3 sequences; around a sixth were seen once. This CDR3 is built from 14 residues. V lost 3 bases and J 7 bases, leaving 13 bases between the germline ends. Germline V gene lookup returns CDR1 MNHEY and CDR2 SMNVEV (reference sequence).

The V and J genes are TRBV27 and TRBJ1-5; D might be TRBD1 (5 bases). The TCR originated in a man younger than 35 with Graves' ophthalmopathy. Material for sequencing was blood. The CDR3 sequence: CASSLAGSWQPQHF. The CDR3 DNA reads TGTGCCAGCAGTTTGGCAGGGAGCTGGCAGCCCCAGCATTTT.